This TCR beta chain comes out of a study of a mutant IDH1 vaccine in newly diagnosed glioma. In the study overall: Sex distribution of treated patients was roughly 60% male and about 40% female; mean age was around 42 years. Previous care, which was radiotherapy, temozolomide, or both, most often involved both.

Time point indicated: baseline, week 1 (first vaccination visit). This sample's treatment: pre-vaccination baseline after standard-of-care therapy. Generated by immunoSEQ multiplex PCR, the TCRdb table keeps only in-frame clones and is missing some. The profile covers 50,000 to 65,000 clones, with more than 60% appearing a single time and approximately 1.8% taken by the ten largest. The CDR3 is 15 amino acids. Looked up from germline, CDR1 is SGHDT and CDR2 is YYEEEE. Deletions cut 4 bases from V and 4 bases from J, with 17 bases between. The chain has TRBV5-6 and TRBJ1-2; D is uncertain. This sample comprised PBMCs, obtained from a glioma patient treated with radiotherapy, temozolomide or both. This receptor was taken from a woman aged 40 to 50 with glioma. The CDR3: CASSPSLVGSYGYTF. As DNA, the CDR3 is TGTGCCAGCAGCCCCTCCCTGGTTGGGTCCTATGGCTACACCTTC.